These 22 T cell receptor beta chains were sequenced from one sample in a study of T cells in Graves' hyperthyroidism and ophthalmopathy. The TCR beta CDR3 regions underwent amplification using RNA transcripts as the source. The study used the HTBI primer set for a first-round RT-PCR of the TCR CDR3. TCRdb passed the multiplex PCR reads through MiXCR, listing each CDR3 protein once. Counted here are about 740,000 distinct CDR3 sequences, about 14% occurring once; the ten biggest clones make up roughly 10%. Sample: blood. The receptors come from a woman under 30 with Graves' hyperthyroidism.

V usage is TRBV27 and J usage is TRBJ2-7, with D possibly TRBD2 on 6 matching bases. V was pared by 3 bases and J by 6 bases, with 12 bases between. Germline V gene sequence: CDR1 MNHEY, CDR2 SMNVEV (reference sequence). The CDR3 length is 13 residues. The CDR3 reads CASSFFSGGEQYF. Here the CDR3 DNA reads TGTGCCAGCAGTTTTTTTTCCGGGGGCGAGCAGTACTTC.

At least ten counts were recorded for this clonotype. V gene TRBV7-9 combines with J gene TRBJ2-5; the match to TRBD2 covers 10 bases. In germline, CDR1 is SEHNR, CDR2 FQNEAQ (reference sequence). The CDR3 consists of 21 residues. After removal of 0 bases from V and 2 bases from J, the junction contained 18 bases not matched to a gene. The CDR3 DNA reads TGTGCCAGCAGCTTAGCCCTCCAAGCGGGAGGGTGGGCTTTGTATCAAGAGACCCAGTACTTC. Amino acids: CASSLALQAGGWALYQETQYF.

There are a few counts of this clonotype. This rearrangement joins TRBV27 to TRBJ2-1; no definite D call. Germline CDR1 reads MNHEY; CDR2 reads SMNVEV (reference sequence). The CDR3 has 14 amino acids. The V end was cut by 4 bases, the J end by 6 bases, with 13 bases between. CDR3 DNA: TGTGCCAGCAGTTCTATTGGCGTAGCCAATGAGCAGTTCTTC. This codes for CASSSIGVANEQFF.

This clonotype showed up many times. The chain links TRBV6-5 to TRBJ2-7; unclear D gene. CDR1 and CDR2 (germline): MNHEY, SVGAGI. CDR3 length: 15 amino acids. V gave up 0 bases and J gave up 2 bases, with 11 bases separating them. CDR3 loop: CASSYSLPPTYEQYF. The CDR3 nucleotides read TGTGCCAGCAGTTACTCCCTTCCTCCTACCTACGAGCAGTACTTC.

The V gene is TRBV3-1, the J gene TRBJ2-3; D is ambiguous. This CDR3 has 15 residues. Trimming left V 4 bases short and J 6 bases short, with 17 bases between. Germline-derived CDR1 and CDR2 are LGHDT and YNNKEL (reference sequence). The CDR3 coding sequence is TGTGCCAGCAGCCCCCGCGAAGGGCCCGAGGATACGCAGTATTTT. Translating it yields CASSPREGPEDTQYF.

V gene TRBV19 combines with J gene TRBJ1-2; maybe TRBD1 (5 bases). From germline, CDR1 is LNHDA and CDR2 SQIVND (reference sequence). The CDR3 extends over 14 amino acids. The germline V and J ends were trimmed by 6 bases and 6 bases, with 17 bases remaining between them. The CDR3 DNA is TGTGCCAGTAGAAGCGGACATCTGTGGGATGGCTACACCTTC. It codes for CASRSGHLWDGYTF. Combining the CDR3 with reference TRBV19 and TRBJ1-2 gives the whole variable domain DGGITQSPKYLFRKEGQNVTLSCEQNLNHDAMYWYRQDPGQGLRLIYYSQIVNDFQKGDIAEGYSVSREKKESFPLTVTSAQKNPTAFYLCASRSGHLWDGYTFGSGTRLTVV.

The chain recombines TRBV7-9 with TRBJ2-2; D is possibly TRBD1 (6 bases). Looked up from germline, CDR1 is SEHNR and CDR2 is FQNEAQ (reference sequence). The CDR3 totals 16 residues. With 3 bases removed from V and 2 bases from J, the gap between germline ends came to 13 bases. CDR3 loop: CASSFGQSLNTGELFF. The CDR3 nucleotides read TGTGCCAGCAGCTTCGGACAGAGCCTTAACACCGGGGAGCTGTTTTTT.

The rearrangement links TRBV18 to TRBJ2-7; D is uncertain. V lost 1 base and J 7 bases, leaving 14 bases between the germline ends. CDR1 and CDR2 from the germline V gene are KGHSH and LQKENI. CDR3 length equals 14 residues. The CDR3 here is CASSPLVSAREQYF. As DNA, the CDR3 is TGTGCCAGCTCACCACTAGTTTCCGCGAGAGAGCAGTACTTC.

Only a few counts were recorded for this clonotype. A junction boundary mismatches the germline segment, possibly from a read error. The chain links TRBV27 to TRBJ2-2; a weak D match, TRBD1 (5 bases). Germline V CDR1 and CDR2: MNHEY, SMNVEV (reference sequence). CDR3 length: 15 residues. CDR3 coding DNA: TGTGCCAGCAATTTAGGGGAAGTTTCGGCCGGGGAGCTGTTTTTT. Its translation is CASNLGEVSAGELFF.

The chain employs TRBV20-1 and TRBJ2-4; tentatively, D is TRBD2 (6 bases). CDR1 is DFQATT and CDR2 is SNEGSKA in the germline V gene (reference sequence). Trimming took 6 bases from V and 4 from J, leaving 13 bases between them. This CDR3 contains 13 residues. Here the CDR3 DNA reads TGCAGTGCCCCCGGGACTTATAAAAACATTCAGTACTTC. This encodes CSAPGTYKNIQYF.

The chain uses TRBV19 and TRBJ2-6; perhaps TRBD1 as D (5 bases). The germline V gene has CDR1 LNHDA and CDR2 SQIVND (reference sequence). This CDR3 spans 18 amino acids. The V end lost 6 bases, the J end lost 0 bases, and 18 bases lay between the germline ends. CDR3 sequence (DNA): TGTGCCAGTAGCAACGGTAGGGGTGCCTACTCTGGGGCCAACGTCCTGACTTTC. This sequence encodes CASSNGRGAYSGANVLTF.

In DNA, the CDR3 is TGTGCCAGCAGTGGATGGGGCGGAGGAAGCTCCTACGAGCAGTACTTC. Protein sequence: CASSGWGGGSSYEQYF. The chain joins TRBV6-1 to TRBJ2-7; D is perhaps TRBD1 or TRBD2 (5 bases each). The CDR3 runs to 16 residues. Germline V gives CDR1 MNHNS, CDR2 SASEGT. V lost 4 bases to trimming and J lost 0 bases, with 16 bases between them.

This clonotype was seen a handful of times. This may come from a read error, since a much larger clone is one base off. The conserved closing phenylalanine or tryptophan is absent in this CDR3, likely reflecting a read error. The J gene is TRBJ2-5, the V gene TRBV2; D ambiguous. With 6 bases removed from V and 0 bases from J, the gap between germline ends came to 11 bases. Germline values: CDR1 SNHLY, CDR2 FYNNEI. The CDR3 covers 14 residues. CDR3 loop: CASRRPAHQETQYL. DNA for the CDR3: TGTGCCAGCAGGAGGCCAGCCCACCAAGAGACCCAGTACCTC.

The sample holds a few counts of this clonotype. This chain connects TRBV7-9 to TRBJ1-2; no reliable D call. Germline loops: CDR1 SEHNR, CDR2 FQNEAQ (reference sequence). CDR3 length equals 14 residues. The V end was cut by 1 base, the J end by 7 bases, with 13 bases between. The chain's CDR3 is CASSLGSKIGGYTF. CDR3 nucleotides: TGTGCCAGCAGCTTAGGAAGTAAAATCGGTGGCTACACCTTC.

This clonotype has at least ten counts. The chain couples TRBV5-4 to TRBJ1-1; a weak D match, TRBD1 (6 bases). Germline V gene data show CDR1 as SGHNT and CDR2 as YYREEE (reference sequence). The germline V and J ends were trimmed by 7 bases and 10 bases, with 20 bases remaining between them. The CDR3 loop spans 13 amino acids. The CDR3 DNA follows: TGTGCCAGCGTGAGCCGGGACACCGGACGAGCTTTCTTT. This codes for CASVSRDTGRAFF.

The V gene is TRBV2, the J gene TRBJ2-3; 9 nucleotides line up with TRBD2. The trim removed 2 bases at V and 7 bases at J, leaving 7 bases unmatched. Germline CDR1 is SNHLY and CDR2 is FYNNEI. The CDR3 is 15 amino acids. The CDR3 nucleotides are TGTGCCAGCAGTGAAAACGGACTAGCGCAAAATACGCAGTATTTT. Encoded protein: CASSENGLAQNTQYF.

This clonotype came up a few times. The chain carries TRBV11-2 and TRBJ1-5; a weak D match, TRBD1 (6 bases). This CDR3 is 15 amino acids long. Per the germline V gene, CDR1 is SGHAT and CDR2 is FQNNGV. The V end lost 5 bases, the J end lost 3 bases, and 14 bases lay between the germline ends. The CDR3 DNA reads as TGTGCCAGCAGCCAGGGGCCGGGACTCAATCAGCCCCAGCATTTT. Amino acid sequence: CASSQGPGLNQPQHF. The entire variable domain, with the rest obtained from reference TRBV11-2 and TRBJ1-5, is as follows: EAGVAQSPRYKIIEKRQSVAFWCNPISGHATLYWYQQILGQGPKLLIQFQNNGVVDDSQLPKDRFSAERLKGVDSTLKIQPAKLEDSAVYLCASSQGPGLNQPQHFGDGTRLSIL.

The gene calls are TRBV29-1 and TRBJ1-1; D is perhaps TRBD1 (5 bases). V was trimmed by 0 bases and J by 4 bases, leaving 9 bases between them. The CDR3 is 13 residues long. CDR1 is SQVTM and CDR2 is ANQGSEA in the germline V gene. The DNA for the CDR3 is TGCAGCGTTGAAGATCAGGGCGGCACTGAAGCTTTCTTT. This translates into CSVEDQGGTEAFF.

This clonotype was observed a handful of times. A single base separates this from a much larger clone, so it may be a read error. The gene calls are TRBV3-1 and TRBJ1-1, with D tentatively TRBD1 (6 bases). Germline CDR1 reads LGHDT; CDR2 reads YNNKEL (reference sequence). The CDR3 length is 13 residues. The CDR3 DNA follows: TGTGCCAGCAGCCCCTTAGCCGACAGGAGCGCTCTCTTT. Protein: CASSPLADRSALF.

This clonotype has more than one count but fewer than ten. This chain uses TRBV2 with TRBJ2-6, with D hard to call. The CDR3 spans 15 residues. Germline lookup yields CDR1 SNHLY and CDR2 FYNNEI. Trimming shortened V by 2 bases and J by 3 bases, and 8 bases separated the two germline ends. CDR3 sequence (DNA): TGTGCCAGCAGTGAATCCCGTGTTGGGGCCAACGTCCTGACTTTC. Its translation: CASSESRVGANVLTF. Variable domain in full (rest from reference TRBV2 and TRBJ2-6): EPEVTQTPSHQVTQMGQEVILRCVPISNHLYFYWYRQILGQKVEFLVSFYNNEISEKSEIFDDQFSVERPDGSNFTLKIRSTKLEDSAMYFCASSESRVGANVLTFGAGSRLTVL.

This clonotype was seen at least ten times. This chain connects TRBV3-1 to TRBJ1-1; D ambiguous. Trimming shortened V by 1 base and J by 4 bases, and 7 bases separated the two germline ends. In germline, CDR1 is LGHDT, CDR2 YNNKEL (reference sequence). The CDR3 sequence is 13 residues long. This chain's CDR3 is CASSQGLGTEAFF. In DNA form, the CDR3 reads TGTGCCAGCAGCCAAGGTCTCGGCACTGAAGCTTTCTTT.

The rearrangement joins TRBV6-5 to TRBJ2-7; D is tentatively TRBD1 or TRBD2 (5 bases each). V lost 1 base to trimming and J lost 1 base, with 8 bases between them. The CDR3 consists of 14 residues. Germline V lookup: CDR1 MNHEY, CDR2 SVGAGI. The CDR3 sequence is CASSYWDGSYEQYF. In nucleotides, the CDR3 is TGTGCCAGCAGTTACTGGGACGGGTCCTACGAGCAGTACTTC.